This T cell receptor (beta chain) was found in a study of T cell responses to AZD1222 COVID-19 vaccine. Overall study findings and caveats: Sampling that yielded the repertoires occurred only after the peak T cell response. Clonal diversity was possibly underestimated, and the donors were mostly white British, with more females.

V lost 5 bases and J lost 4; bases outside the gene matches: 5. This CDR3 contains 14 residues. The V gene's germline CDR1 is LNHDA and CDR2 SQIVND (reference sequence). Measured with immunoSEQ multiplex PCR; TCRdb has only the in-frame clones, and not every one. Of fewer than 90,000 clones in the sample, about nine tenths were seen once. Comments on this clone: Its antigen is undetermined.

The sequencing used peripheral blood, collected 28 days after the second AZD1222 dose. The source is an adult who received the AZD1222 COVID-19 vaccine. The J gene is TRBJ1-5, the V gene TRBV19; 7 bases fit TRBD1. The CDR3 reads CASSPGQRNQPQHF. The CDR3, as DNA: TGTGCCAGTAGTCCGGGACAGAGAAATCAGCCCCAGCATTTT.